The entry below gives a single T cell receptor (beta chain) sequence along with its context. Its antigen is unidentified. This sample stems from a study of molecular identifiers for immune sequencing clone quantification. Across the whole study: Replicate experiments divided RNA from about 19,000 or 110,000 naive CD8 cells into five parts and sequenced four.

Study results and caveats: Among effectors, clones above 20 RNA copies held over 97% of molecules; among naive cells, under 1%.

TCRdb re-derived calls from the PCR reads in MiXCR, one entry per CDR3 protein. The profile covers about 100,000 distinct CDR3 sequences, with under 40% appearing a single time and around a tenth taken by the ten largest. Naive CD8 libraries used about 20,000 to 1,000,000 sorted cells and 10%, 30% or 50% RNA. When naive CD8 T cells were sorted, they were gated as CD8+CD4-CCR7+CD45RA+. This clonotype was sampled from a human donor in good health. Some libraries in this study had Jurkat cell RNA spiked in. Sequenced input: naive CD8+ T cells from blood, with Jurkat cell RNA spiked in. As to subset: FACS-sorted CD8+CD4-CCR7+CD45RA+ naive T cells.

CDR3 DNA: TGTGCCAGCAGTGATATCCGGGCCTTGGGTACTAATGAAAAACTGTTTTTT. Protein sequence: CASSDIRALGTNEKLFF. This chain joins TRBV2 and TRBJ1-4; no clear D gene. CDR3 size: 17 residues. Germline V gene lookup returns CDR1 SNHLY and CDR2 FYNNEI. V was clipped by 3 bases and J by 2 bases, with 16 bases between them.